This T cell receptor beta chain was profiled in a study of CXCR3-negative and CXCR3-positive naive CD8 T cells. Carrying UMI labels, the TRB cDNA libraries were prepared through 5' RACE. Reanalyzing the 5' RACE reads, TCRdb keeps one entry per CDR3 protein, without DNA. This table lists over 100,000 distinct CDR3 sequences. On this clonotype itself: Its specificity is unknown.

The germline gives CDR1 LNHDA, CDR2 SQIVND (reference sequence). CDR3 length: 15 residues. Study results and caveats: Much lower diversity was found in memory CD8+ cells, while both naive subsets had comparably high diversity. Naive cells positive for CXCR3 carried more hydrophobic TRB CDR3s than CXCR3-negative ones.

Among CD8+ T cells, naive ones were CD45RO-CCR7+CD27+CD95-. The chain recombines TRBV19 with TRBJ2-1; TCRdb designates TRBD1, a call that cannot be tested without DNA. The receptor was isolated from a human donor in good health. Some clones in this sample may be carry-over from other donors' samples. What was sequenced was naive CXCR3+ CD8+ T cells from blood. Subset indicated: CD45RO-CCR7+CD27+CD95- naive CD8+ T cells expressing CXCR3 (TNR3+). CDR3 protein: CASSFQGAAYNEQFF.